Given below is one T cell receptor beta chain in context. The antigen remains unidentified. The sample comes from a study of cytomegalovirus exposure and HLA in healthy donors. PCR used 60 Vbeta primers and 13 Jbeta primers. Authors' analysis steps: In a later analysis, around 10 million of 65 million to 90 million unique beta chains occurred in at least two donors. Profiling relied on immunoSEQ multiplex PCR, and the TCRdb table lists in-frame clones only, not all of them. The V and J calls and clone size come from that table; D and trimming were worked out from the DNA. The table records about 80,000 clones, around 60% of them present only once. Study outcomes and limitations: A later analysis reportedly identified an Asian-associated ancestry cluster as carrying fewer N-insertions than the 666-donor mean.

The CDR3 sequence is 18 residues long. The germline gives CDR1 SGHTA, CDR2 FQGNSA. V lost 5 bases and J lost 0; bases outside the gene matches: 12. Sequenced: PBMCs. This clonotype originated in a male donor in good health and CMV-seropositive. This rearrangement joins TRBV7-2 to TRBJ2-7, with 11 bases matching TRBD2. The DNA for the CDR3 is TGTGCCAGCAGCCCCACCGGGGGACTAGCGGCAAACTCCTACGAGCAGTACTTC. This translates into CASSPTGGLAANSYEQYF. Based on the CDR3 plus reference TRBV7-2 and TRBJ2-7, the full variable domain is GAGVSQSPSNKVTEKGKDVELRCDPISGHTALYWYRQSLGQGLEFLIYFQGNSAPDKSGLPSDRFSAERTGGSVSTLTIQRTQQEDSAVYLCASSPTGGLAANSYEQYFGPGTRLTVT.